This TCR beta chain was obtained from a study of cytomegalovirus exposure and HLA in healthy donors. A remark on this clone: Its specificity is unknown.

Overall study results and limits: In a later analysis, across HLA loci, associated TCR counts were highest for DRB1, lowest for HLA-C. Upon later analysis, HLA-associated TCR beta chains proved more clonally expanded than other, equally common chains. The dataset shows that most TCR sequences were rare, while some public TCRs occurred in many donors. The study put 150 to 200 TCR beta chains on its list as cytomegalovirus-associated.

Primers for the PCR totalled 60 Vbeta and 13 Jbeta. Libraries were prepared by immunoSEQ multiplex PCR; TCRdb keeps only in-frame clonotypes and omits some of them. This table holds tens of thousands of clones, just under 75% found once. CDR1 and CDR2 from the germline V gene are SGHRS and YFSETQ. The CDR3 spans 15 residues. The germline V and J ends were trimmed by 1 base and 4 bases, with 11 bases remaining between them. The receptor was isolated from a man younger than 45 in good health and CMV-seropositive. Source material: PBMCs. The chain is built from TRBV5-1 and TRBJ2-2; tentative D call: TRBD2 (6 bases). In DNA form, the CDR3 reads TGCGCCAGCAGCTTGTGGGGGGATGGCACCGGGGAGCTGTTTTTT. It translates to CASSLWGDGTGELFF.